This TCR beta chain emerged from a study of cytomegalovirus exposure and HLA in healthy donors. Study details: Of roughly 360 genotyped donors, about 81% grouped in the Caucasian-associated ancestry cluster. Study results and caveats: Being productive about 87% or about 30% of the time was typical of most TCR beta V segments in an earlier analysis.

On this clone itself: Its target is not known.

Looked up from germline, CDR1 is SEHNR and CDR2 is FQNEAQ (reference sequence). This CDR3 has 16 amino acids. The germline V and J ends were trimmed by 5 bases and 4 bases, with 20 bases remaining between them. 13 Jbeta primers and 60 Vbeta primers were used for the PCR. Authors' methods: A later analysis tallied 75 million to 80 million unique TCR beta chains, roughly 11 million of them shared. The repertoire was sequenced with immunoSEQ multiplex PCR; TCRdb's copy has only in-frame clones and lacks some. V, J and clone size reflect that table, while D and trimming were determined from the DNA. The sample shows 150,000 to 200,000 clones, 55% to 65% of them seen only once.

What was sequenced was PBMCs. The receptor was isolated from a man in his forties or fifties in good health and CMV-seronegative. The chain carries TRBV7-9 and TRBJ1-2, with D tentatively TRBD1 (6 bases). CDR3 sequence reads: CASSTTSGQGIYGYTF. The DNA of the CDR3 is TGTGCCAGCAGCACTACATCGGGACAAGGAATCTATGGCTACACCTTC.